This T cell receptor (beta chain) was sequenced for a study of shared clonotypes between healthy human individuals. The assay was immunoSEQ multiplex PCR, and TCRdb's table has in-frame clones only and misses some. The table has around 940,000 clones, 60% to 85% seen once. This clone turned up a few times. V was cut by 0 bases and J by 0 bases, with 13 bases left in between. This CDR3 has 17 residues. Per germline, CDR1 SGHDT and CDR2 YYEEEE. The chain joins TRBV5-6 to TRBJ1-5; no clear D gene. The sample taken for sequencing was memory CD4+ T cells sorted from blood. As to subset: CD45RA-negative fraction. The origin of this receptor is a man aged 18-30 years in good health. The CDR3 coding sequence is TGTGCCAGCAGCTTGGGACCCAGCGGGTATAGCAATCAGCCCCAGCATTTT. Translation gives CASSLGPSGYSNQPQHF.